Included here is one T cell receptor (beta chain) sequence, with context. Its matching antigen is unknown. This sample is part of a study of identical twins. Trimming left V 0 bases short and J 7 bases short, with 9 bases between. Germline V gene lookup returns CDR1 SNHLY and CDR2 FYNNEI. CDR3 size: 14 residues. General study findings and limits: Fewer insertions marked abundant cord blood beta clonotypes; young adult naive trended weakly, memory not at all. Instead of following the same donors, the conclusions were based on cross-sectional statistical analysis.

One entry per CDR3 protein, called by TCRdb with MiXCR from the 5' RACE reads. The sample gives around 480,000 distinct CDR3 sequences, 12% to 15% of which show up once; 0.5% to 0.65% is in the top ten. The same sample was also used in a study of yellow fever vaccine responses in identical twins.

The J gene is TRBJ2-2, the V gene TRBV2; possible D gene TRBD2, 5 bases. Sequencing was performed on CD4+ T cells sorted from blood. The sequence came from a woman aged 18-35 years in good health. The CDR3, as DNA: TGTGCCAGCAGTGAAGCCGCCGGGGTCGGGGAGCTGTTTTTT. Translated, it gives CASSEAAGVGELFF.